This T cell receptor beta chain came from a study of cytomegalovirus exposure and HLA in healthy donors. Study outcomes and limitations: A prior analysis recorded that most TCR beta V segments were productive about 90% or about 30% of the time.

The PCR employed 60 Vbeta primers together with 13 Jbeta primers. Some clones are missing from TCRdb's copy, which holds only in-frame ones; the method was immunoSEQ multiplex PCR. This sample has fewer than 200,000 clones, with roughly 77% found just once. Worth noting for this clone: Its cognate antigen is unknown.

The source of this sequence is a woman aged 40 to 55 in good health and CMV-seropositive. Sequencing used PBMCs.

Here the CDR3 reads CASSGSGSRSDTQYF. DNA of the CDR3: TGTGCCAGCAGTGGTAGCGGGAGCCGTTCAGATACGCAGTATTTT. The chain links TRBV25-1 to TRBJ2-3, with 9 bases fitting TRBD2. Germline CDR1 is MGHDK and CDR2 is SYGVNS. Trimming cost V 4 bases and J 4 bases; bases outside gene matches: 6. The CDR3 runs 15 residues.